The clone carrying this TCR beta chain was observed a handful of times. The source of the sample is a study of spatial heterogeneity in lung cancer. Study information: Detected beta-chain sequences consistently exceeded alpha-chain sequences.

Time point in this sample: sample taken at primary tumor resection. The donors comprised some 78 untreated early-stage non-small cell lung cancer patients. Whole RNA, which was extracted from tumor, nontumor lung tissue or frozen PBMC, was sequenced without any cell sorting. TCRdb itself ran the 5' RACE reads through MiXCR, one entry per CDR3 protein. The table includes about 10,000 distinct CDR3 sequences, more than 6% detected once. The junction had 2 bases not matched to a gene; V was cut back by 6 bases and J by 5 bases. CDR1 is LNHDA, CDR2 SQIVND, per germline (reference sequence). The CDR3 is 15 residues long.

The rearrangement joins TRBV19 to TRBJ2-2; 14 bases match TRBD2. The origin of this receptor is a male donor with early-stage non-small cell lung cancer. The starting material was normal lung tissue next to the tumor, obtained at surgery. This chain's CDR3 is CASRRTSGRTGELFF. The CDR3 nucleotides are TGTGCCAGTAGAAGGACTAGCGGGAGGACCGGGGAGCTGTTTTTT.